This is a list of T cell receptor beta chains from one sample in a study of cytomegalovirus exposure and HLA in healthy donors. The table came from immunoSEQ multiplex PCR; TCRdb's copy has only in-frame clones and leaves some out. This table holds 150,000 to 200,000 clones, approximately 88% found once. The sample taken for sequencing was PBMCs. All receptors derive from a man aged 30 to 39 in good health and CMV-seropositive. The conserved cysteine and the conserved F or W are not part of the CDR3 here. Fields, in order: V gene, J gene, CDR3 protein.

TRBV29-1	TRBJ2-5	SVHGQQETQY
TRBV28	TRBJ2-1	ASSSVEVAGPIESSYNEQF
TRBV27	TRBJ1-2	ASSRDREGYT
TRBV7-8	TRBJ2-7	ASSQGQGFYEQY
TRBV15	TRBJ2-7	ATSKIAGGSYEQY
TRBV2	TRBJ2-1	ASRILRAYNEQF
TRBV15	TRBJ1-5	ATSRVRGQPQH
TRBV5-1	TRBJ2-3	ASSALGASTDTQY
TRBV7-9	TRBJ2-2	ASSWTGTPTGELF
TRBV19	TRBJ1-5	ASRMGPNQPQH
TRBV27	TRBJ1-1	ASSPYRGLNTEAF
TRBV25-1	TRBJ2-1	ASSESGRVLNEQF
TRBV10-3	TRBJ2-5	ATGGDSPILETQY